This TCR beta chain was captured by sequencing in a study of cytotoxic CD8 clonotypes in ibrutinib-treated CLL. Study-level background: There were, on average, over 250,000 productive templates and tens of thousands of productive rearrangements per sample.

V lost 6 bases and J lost 0, with 9 bases in between. The V gene's germline CDR1 is SQVTM and CDR2 ANQGSEA. The CDR3 is 12 amino acids. For this clone: Its antigen remains unknown.

This table comes from immunoSEQ multiplex PCR, and its TCRdb copy is limited to in-frame clones, with some not included. Seen here are over 70,000 clones, just over 85% observed once, and the top ten hold around 5%. Whole-study findings and limits: Patients had baseline clonality above age-matched healthy donors, and this clonality moved with circulating CD8+ T-cell counts. Public clonotypes were rare and shrank or held steady on treatment. Sampling times, which were not matched between the groups, differed between sustained-remission patients and progressing patients.

The rearrangement uses TRBV29-1 and TRBJ2-7, with D possibly TRBD2 on 5 matching bases. The source material was PBMCs, sampled before ibrutinib treatment. The TCR sequence derives from a human donor with chronic lymphocytic leukemia. CDR3 sequence: CSVLGSSYEQYF. DNA of the CDR3: TGCAGCGTCTTAGGGAGCTCCTACGAGCAGTACTTC.